This T cell receptor (beta chain) was profiled in a study of beta chain features in type 1 diabetes. Study results and limitations: A closer apparent resemblance between naive, central memory and Treg TCRB repertoires was seen in patients than in healthy donors. People with Type 1 diabetes carried modestly yet significantly shorter TCRB CDR3s in all four CD4+ subsets. Possibly, sequencing cDNA over-represented cells that had high TCR expression levels. Researchers could not determine here whether HLA type influences TCRB rearrangement.

Reverse transcribing all isolated RNA meant expressed TCRB transcripts were sequenced. Sequencing used immunoSEQ multiplex PCR; TCRdb keeps in-frame clones, though not all of them. The data show approximately 100,000 clones, around 40% seen once. Comments on this clone: Its antigen is currently unknown.

CDR3 length equals 12 residues. Trimming removed 7 bases from V and 4 bases from J; junction bases left unmatched: 3. In germline, CDR1 is SGHRS, CDR2 YFSETQ. The chain employs TRBV5-1 and TRBJ2-3; 7 nucleotides line up with TRBD1. Input material: stem cell memory CD4+ T cells from blood. The clonotype originates from a woman aged 18-29 years in good health. The CDR3 nucleotides read TGCGCCAGCGCGACAGGGCCAGATACGCAGTATTTT. Its translation: CASATGPDTQYF.